The clone carrying this T cell receptor (beta chain) was observed a few times. The sample originates from a study of tumor-infiltrating lymphocytes in primary liver carcinoma. Unsorted whole blood supplied the blood RNA, and germline DNA was isolated too. A primer matching the constant region was used to make TCR beta cDNA from 500 to 600 ng of total RNA. Slightly modified ARM-PCR served as the procedure for the TCR beta libraries. These libraries came from three rounds of nested multiplex PCR. Use of TRBV1-TRBV30 forward primers with a C-beta reverse primer characterized the first two PCR rounds, which lasted about 10 cycles each. TCRdb re-called the multiplex PCR reads with MiXCR, one entry per CDR3 protein. This sample yields 300,000 to 400,000 distinct CDR3 sequences, of which less than 75% are seen a single time; approximately 9% belongs to the top ten. From germline, CDR1 is SGHDN and CDR2 FVKESK. CDR3 size: 13 residues. Trimming pared 4 bases from V and 8 bases from J, leaving 9 bases between.

The source material was peripheral blood. The V and J genes are TRBV14 and TRBJ1-6; D ambiguous. This receptor was obtained from a man aged 40-50 years with primary liver carcinoma and hepatitis B virus infection. The DNA of the CDR3 is TGTGCCAGCAGCCGGATTTATGATTCACCCCTCCACTTT. Encoded protein: CASSRIYDSPLHF. Looking up the rest from reference TRBV14 and TRBJ1-6 gives the full variable domain: EAGVTQFPSHSVIEKGQTVTLRCDPISGHDNLYWYRRVMGKEIKFLLHFVKESKQDESGMPNNRFLAERTGGTYSTLKVQPAELEDSGVYFCASSRIYDSPLHFGNGTRLTVT.